One and the same sample provided the 22 T cell receptor beta chains below, sequenced in a study of post-analysis software for immune sequencing data. TCR beta libraries were prepared from cDNA with unique molecular identifiers. TCRdb re-called the PCR reads with MiXCR, one entry per CDR3 protein. The table includes hundreds of thousands of distinct CDR3 sequences, approximately 59% detected once. Regarding the study as a whole: Five TRBV segments, including TRBV5-6, TRBV5-1 and TRBV20-1, were more frequent in patients than controls.

Their specific antigens are unknown. Material: blood. These receptors all stem from a girl aged 2 to 9 with multiple sclerosis.

V usage is TRBV20-1 and J usage is TRBJ1-5; D not certain. Germline V gives CDR1 DFQATT, CDR2 SNEGSKA (reference sequence). With 5 bases removed from V and 1 base from J, the gap between germline ends came to 15 bases. This CDR3 is built from 15 residues. The DNA for the CDR3 is TGCAGTGCTGGCGAGTGGGGTGTGAGCAATCAGCCCCAGCATTTT. Protein: CSAGEWGVSNQPQHF.

This chain joins TRBV5-1 and TRBJ1-4; no clear D. V was shortened by 0 bases and J by 4 bases, with 10 bases between the two germline ends. This CDR3 is 15 amino acids long. Germline CDR1 reads SGHRS; CDR2 reads YFSETQ. The CDR3 loop is CASSLAGGFNEKLFF. For the CDR3, the DNA is TGCGCCAGCAGCTTGGCCGGTGGTTTTAATGAAAAACTGTTTTTT.

The J gene is TRBJ2-1, the V gene TRBV6-5, with 13 bases aligning to TRBD2. CDR3 length: 15 residues. Trimming at V came to 5 bases and at J to 7 bases, leaving 5 bases not matched to a gene. CDR1 and CDR2 from the germline V gene are MNHEY and SVGAGI. The CDR3 loop reads CASSEGLAGHNEQFF. CDR3 nucleotides: TGTGCCAGCAGTGAGGGACTAGCGGGACATAATGAGCAGTTCTTC.

The V gene is TRBV6-2 or TRBV6-3, the J gene TRBJ1-5; 8 bases fit TRBD1. The ends lost 8 bases at V and 6 bases at J; junction bases unmatched: 12. Germline V CDR1 and CDR2: MNHEY, SVGEGT. This CDR3 has 15 amino acids. Written as DNA, the CDR3 is TGTGCCAGCGGGGGAGGACAGGGAAGTGTTCAGCCCCAGCATTTT. Protein product: CASGGGQGSVQPQHF.

This clonotype was observed a handful of times. The V and J genes are TRBV5-5 and TRBJ1-2; D may be TRBD1 (6 bases). CDR1 is SGHKS and CDR2 is YYEKEE in the germline V gene (reference sequence). The CDR3 loop spans 12 amino acids. V was shortened by 5 bases and J by 3 bases, with 8 bases between the two germline ends. CDR3 sequence (DNA): TGTGCCAGCAGGGGGGGCGACTATGGCTACACCTTC. Translated, it gives CASRGGDYGYTF.

The chain uses TRBV7-2 and TRBJ2-2; TRBD2 matches 12 bases. This CDR3 spans 17 amino acids. The V and J ends lost 3 bases and 6 bases, in that order; junction bases with no gene match: 8. Germline CDR1 reads SGHTA; CDR2 reads FQGNSA. The CDR3 bases are TGTGCCAGCAGCTTGACTAGCGGGAGATACTTCGCCGGGGAGCTGTTTTTT. This encodes CASSLTSGRYFAGELFF.

The V gene is TRBV5-1, the J gene TRBJ2-7, with unresolved D. V lost 0 bases and J 5 bases, leaving 6 bases between the germline ends. Germline V gene data show CDR1 as SGHRS and CDR2 as YFSETQ. The CDR3 contains 12 residues. The CDR3 nucleotides are TGCGCCAGCAGCTTGGATACGAACGAGCAGTACTTC. It translates to CASSLDTNEQYF.

The V gene is TRBV2, the J gene TRBJ1-3; no definite D call. The CDR3 extends over 15 amino acids. V shed 6 bases and J shed 0 bases, with 12 bases lying between them. The germline gives CDR1 SNHLY, CDR2 FYNNEI. For the CDR3, the DNA is TGTGCCAGCAGGCCCCAGTCCCGCTCTGGAAACACCATATATTTT. Translation gives CASRPQSRSGNTIYF.

Written as DNA, the CDR3 is TGTGCCAGCAGTTTAACCCCGACTAGCGGGATGAATGAGCAGTTCTTC. Translated: CASSLTPTSGMNEQFF. This chain joins TRBV12-3 or TRBV12-4 and TRBJ2-1; 11 nucleotides line up with TRBD2. The CDR3 length is 16 residues. V shed 2 bases and J 7 bases; nucleotides not matched to a gene: 7.

This clonotype was picked up one time. The J gene is TRBJ1-6, the V gene TRBV12-3 or TRBV12-4; TRBD1 matches at 7 bases. Trimming removed 6 bases from V and 7 bases from J; junction bases left unmatched: 9. The CDR3 is 15 residues long. In DNA, the CDR3 is TGTGCCAGCAGGACCCGACAGGGTGAAAATTCACCCCTCCACTTT. Translated, it gives CASRTRQGENSPLHF.

The rearrangement joins TRBV29-1 to TRBJ2-3; D is perhaps TRBD1 or TRBD2 (6 bases each). V lost 2 bases and J lost 1, with 10 bases in between. Germline V CDR1 and CDR2: SQVTM, ANQGSEA. The CDR3 runs 14 residues. In nucleotides, the CDR3 is TGCAGCGTTGAAAAGGGGGAGGGCACAGATACGCAGTATTTT. This gives the protein CSVEKGEGTDTQYF.

The gene calls are TRBV6-6 and TRBJ2-3; 10 bases match TRBD2. In germline, CDR1 is MNHNY, CDR2 SVGAGI (reference sequence). The CDR3 spans 15 residues. The V and J ends lost 4 bases and 7 bases, in that order; junction bases with no gene match: 8. CDR3 sequence: CASSSLAGLGNTQYF. In DNA, the CDR3 is TGTGCCAGCAGTTCACTAGCGGGGTTGGGGAATACGCAGTATTTT.

V usage is TRBV7-9 and J usage is TRBJ1-2, with 7 positions matching TRBD1. The germline V gene has CDR1 SEHNR and CDR2 FQNEAQ (reference sequence). The ends lost 1 base at V and 5 bases at J; junction bases unmatched: 4. The CDR3 has 14 residues. This chain's CDR3 is CASSLGGTVYGYTF. The CDR3 nucleotides are TGTGCCAGCAGCTTAGGGGGGACAGTATATGGCTACACCTTC.

This chain joins TRBV12-3 or TRBV12-4 and TRBJ2-5, with unresolved D. V dropped 6 bases and J dropped 2 bases, with 10 bases sitting between them. This CDR3 comprises 13 residues. Here the CDR3 reads CASRSSFQETQYF. In DNA, the CDR3 is TGTGCCAGCAGGAGTAGTTTTCAAGAGACCCAGTACTTC.

This clonotype has only one observation. V is TRBV7-2 and J is TRBJ2-1; TRBD2 aligns across 11 bases. Trimming cost V 0 bases and J 13 bases; bases outside gene matches: 11. From germline, CDR1 is SGHTA and CDR2 FQGNSA. The CDR3 has 16 residues. The CDR3 sequence: CASSLARLAGRQTQFF. CDR3 in DNA: TGTGCCAGCAGCTTAGCCCGACTAGCGGGAAGACAGACCCAGTTCTTC.

This clonotype has only a few counts. The chain links TRBV4-2 to TRBJ2-1; 9 nucleotides line up with TRBD2. The CDR3 has 16 amino acids. The ends lost 0 bases at V and 5 bases at J; junction bases unmatched: 5. Germline lookup yields CDR1 LGHNA and CDR2 YNFKEQ. CDR3 nucleotide sequence: TGTGCCAGCAGCCAAGACCCTAGCGGGACTAACAATGAGCAGTTCTTC. Translation gives CASSQDPSGTNNEQFF.

This clonotype was seen more than once but under ten times. The V gene is TRBV28, the J gene TRBJ2-7; TRBD1 might be the D (5 bases). V was shortened by 4 bases and J by 2 bases, with 6 bases between the two germline ends. CDR3 length: 12 amino acids. Germline lookup yields CDR1 MDHEN and CDR2 SYDVKM. In nucleotides, the CDR3 is TGTGCCAGCAGTTGGGGCCCCTACGAGCAGTACTTC. Residues: CASSWGPYEQYF.

The chain is built from TRBV9 and TRBJ2-1; D is perhaps TRBD2 (5 bases). The CDR3 loop spans 14 amino acids. Germline assignment: CDR1 SGDLS and CDR2 YYNGEE. V lost 4 bases, J lost 7 bases, and 15 bases lay in between. DNA of the CDR3: TGTGCCAGCAGCCCCAGCGGCCGTAAGAATGAGCAGTTCTTC. It encodes CASSPSGRKNEQFF.

This clonotype was seen once. This chain links TRBV7-2 with TRBJ2-3; 8 bases line up with TRBD2. This CDR3 is built from 15 residues. Unmatched junction bases numbered 5, after V lost 5 bases and J lost 1 base. The V gene's germline CDR1 is SGHTA and CDR2 FQGNSA. CDR3: CASSPSAGGTDTQYF. CDR3 nucleotides: TGTGCCAGCAGCCCATCAGCGGGGGGCACAGATACGCAGTATTTT.

The chain employs TRBV20-1 and TRBJ1-2, with a weak D call TRBD1 (6 bases). Trimming cost V 3 bases and J 6 bases, with 17 bases left between them. The CDR3 loop spans 14 amino acids. Germline loops: CDR1 DFQATT, CDR2 SNEGSKA (reference sequence). Here the CDR3 DNA reads TGCAGTGCTAGGATACCGACAGGACTAGATGGCTACACCTTC. Protein sequence: CSARIPTGLDGYTF.

The chain links TRBV28 to TRBJ1-4; no clear D. Trimming pared 6 bases from V and 4 bases from J, leaving 18 bases between. The CDR3 has 16 amino acids. Germline CDR1 reads MDHEN; CDR2 reads SYDVKM. The CDR3, as DNA: TGTGCCAGCAGCTCCCATGCGGGCAGCCTTAATGAAAAACTGTTTTTT. It encodes CASSSHAGSLNEKLFF.

The rearrangement uses TRBV5-1 and TRBJ2-7, with 8 bases fitting TRBD2. V trimming: 4 bases; J trimming: 2 bases; junction bases outside the gene matches: 8. Germline CDR1 reads SGHRS; CDR2 reads YFSETQ. The CDR3 is made up of 15 amino acids. CDR3 protein: CASSRQRERTYEQYF. CDR3 DNA: TGCGCCAGCAGCCGCCAGCGGGAGCGGACCTACGAGCAGTACTTC. Variable domain in full (rest from reference TRBV5-1 and TRBJ2-7): KAGVTQTPRYLIKTRGQQVTLSCSPISGHRSVSWYQQTPGQGLQFLFEYFSETQRNKGNFPGRFSGRQFSNSRSEMNVSTLELGDSALYLCASSRQRERTYEQYFGPGTRLTVT.